This TCR beta chain was obtained from a study of OX40 agonist ivuxolimab in advanced cancers. Repertoires were generated with immunoSEQ multiplex PCR, while TCRdb's copy carries only in-frame clones and drops some. The sample lists some 150,000 clones, roughly 91% occurring once. CDR3 length: 15 amino acids. The germline gives CDR1 SGHKS, CDR2 YYEKEE (reference sequence). Trimming left V 4 bases short and J 4 bases short, with 18 bases between. The sequence derives from an adult with an advanced solid tumor such as melanoma, head and neck, liver or kidney cancer. The chain uses TRBV5-5 and TRBJ2-7; possible D gene TRBD2, 6 bases. The sample consisted of CD4+ or CD8+ T cells sorted from blood, taken in a trial of the OX40 agonist ivuxolimab. In DNA form, the CDR3 reads TGTGCCAGCAGCCCTGGCGGGACGGGAATTTACGAGCAGTACTTC. Its protein is CASSPGGTGIYEQYF.